Presented here are 31 T cell receptor beta chains from one specimen sequenced in a study of blood T cell repertoires in COVID-19. Sequenced by immunoSEQ multiplex PCR; TCRdb stores in-frame clones only, minus some. Of just over 95,000 clones listed, more than 75% are singletons. Sequencing was performed on peripheral blood. The receptors originated from an elderly man with acute or convalescent COVID-19.

The chain uses TRBV7-2 and TRBJ1-3; D gene unclear. V lost 1 base and J lost 2, with 12 bases in between. Germline assignment: CDR1 SGHTA and CDR2 FQGNSA. This CDR3 has 16 residues. CDR3 nucleotides: TGTGCCAGCAGCTTAGGCCCCTCAGGTCCTGGAAACACCATATATTTT. Protein: CASSLGPSGPGNTIYF.

The chain employs TRBV11-2 and TRBJ1-1, with 7 bases aligning to TRBD1. Germline V gene data show CDR1 as SGHAT and CDR2 as FQNNGV. CDR3 length: 15 residues. Losses at the gene ends were 1 base for V and 0 bases for J; bases not matched to a gene: 2. CDR3 sequence (DNA): TGTGCCAGCAGCTTAGTTAGGGGGCTGAACACTGAAGCTTTCTTT. As protein: CASSLVRGLNTEAFF.

The chain uses TRBV7-2 and TRBJ2-7, with a possible D match to TRBD1 (6 bases). Trimming took 4 bases from V and 2 from J, leaving 6 bases between them. The CDR3 contains 12 residues. CDR1 SGHTA and CDR2 FQGNSA come from the germline V gene. CDR3 coding DNA: TGTGCCAGCAGCTCAGGGGCCTACGAGCAGTACTTC. Encoded protein: CASSSGAYEQYF.

J is TRBJ2-7 and V is TRBV6-5, with 7 bases identical to TRBD1. Losses at the gene ends were 6 bases for V and 2 bases for J; bases not matched to a gene: 7. The germline gives CDR1 MNHEY, CDR2 SVGAGI. The CDR3 totals 14 residues. CDR3 in amino acids: CASSPDRAAYEQYF. CDR3 bases: TGTGCCAGCAGCCCCGACAGGGCCGCCTACGAGCAGTACTTC.

This chain uses TRBV11-3 with TRBJ2-1; a possible D gene is TRBD1 (6 bases). Germline-derived CDR1 and CDR2 are SGHNT and YENEEA. CDR3 length: 13 residues. V gave up 5 bases and J gave up 6 bases, with 11 bases separating them. The CDR3 sequence: CASSPGQPNEQFF. In DNA form, the CDR3 reads TGTGCCAGCAGCCCGGGACAACCCAATGAGCAGTTCTTC.

This chain uses TRBV5-1 with TRBJ2-5; 9 bases match TRBD1. Germline values: CDR1 SGHRS, CDR2 YFSETQ. Trimming cost V 0 bases and J 2 bases; bases outside gene matches: 2. The CDR3 loop spans 15 amino acids. CDR3 sequence: CASSLGDREQETQYF. DNA of the CDR3: TGCGCCAGCAGCTTGGGGGACAGGGAACAAGAGACCCAGTACTTC.

The chain links TRBV28 to TRBJ2-7; 7 bases are shared with TRBD1. The CDR3 runs 14 residues. Per germline, CDR1 MDHEN and CDR2 SYDVKM. The V and J ends lost 7 bases and 3 bases, in that order; junction bases with no gene match: 9. CDR3 in amino acids: CASTTTGLNYEQYF. The CDR3 region has the DNA TGTGCCAGCACCACGACAGGGCTGAACTACGAGCAGTACTTC.

The V call is TRBV7-2, the J call TRBJ2-3; a possible D gene is TRBD2 (6 bases). Germline CDR1 is SGHTA and CDR2 is FQGNSA. This CDR3 contains 14 residues. Trimming took 9 bases from V and 1 from J, leaving 14 bases between them. DNA for the CDR3: TGTGCCAGGTCGGAAGGAGGGCGCACAGATACGCAGTATTTT. It encodes CARSEGGRTDTQYF.

The chain couples TRBV28 to TRBJ1-1; possible D gene TRBD1, 6 bases. This CDR3 has 12 residues. Germline loops: CDR1 MDHEN, CDR2 SYDVKM. The CDR3 DNA sequence: TGTGGCGTGGACAGCGTGAACACTGAAGCTTTCTTT. Encoded protein: CGVDSVNTEAFF.

This clone was counted once. The chain combines TRBV14 with TRBJ2-1, with TRBD1 matching over 8 bases. The germline gives CDR1 SGHDN, CDR2 FVKESK. After removal of 4 bases from V and 3 bases from J, the junction contained 14 bases not matched to a gene. CDR3 length: 18 residues. This CDR3 reads CASSPRDRRANYYNEQFF. CDR3 DNA sequence: TGTGCCAGCAGCCCTAGGGACAGGCGAGCTAACTACTACAATGAGCAGTTCTTC.

The rearrangement links TRBV2 to TRBJ2-7; D perhaps matches TRBD1 (6 bases). Deletions cut 4 bases from V and 5 bases from J, with 9 bases between. The germline gives CDR1 SNHLY, CDR2 FYNNEI. The CDR3 runs to 12 residues. The CDR3 region has the DNA TGTGCCAGCAGTGTAGGGGGAAACGAGCAGTACTTC. Encoded protein: CASSVGGNEQYF.

This rearrangement joins TRBV12-3 or TRBV12-4 to TRBJ2-7; D is undetermined. V shed 5 bases and J shed 5 bases, with 13 bases lying between them. The CDR3 has 13 residues. Written as DNA, the CDR3 is TGTGCCAGCAGTAAAAGAGGTAGAGACGAGCAGTACTTC. Amino acids: CASSKRGRDEQYF.

The rearrangement links TRBV15 to TRBJ1-5; D not certain. Germline CDR1 reads LNHNV; CDR2 reads YYDKDF (reference sequence). Between the trimmed V and J ends, which lost 0 bases and 1 base, there was a span of 10 bases. This CDR3 comprises 16 residues. CDR3 residues: CATSRERARSNQPQHF. The CDR3 coding sequence is TGTGCCACCAGCAGAGAGAGGGCGAGGAGCAATCAGCCCCAGCATTTT.

This rearrangement joins TRBV29-1 to TRBJ2-1; TRBD2 matches at 12 bases. Germline V gene sequence: CDR1 SQVTM, CDR2 ANQGSEA. This CDR3 spans 12 amino acids. V was clipped by 8 bases and J by 12 bases; unmatched bases: 8. The CDR3 loop is CSTTSGGEGQFF. The DNA for the CDR3 is TGCAGCACGACTAGCGGGGGCGAAGGGCAGTTCTTC.

This sequence joins TRBV5-5 and TRBJ2-4; 10 bases are a match to TRBD2. The CDR3 has 15 residues. CDR1 is SGHKS, CDR2 YYEKEE, per germline (reference sequence). J gave up 5 bases and V 7 bases, and 9 bases lay outside the gene matches. The CDR3 sequence: CASDLTSGYQNIQYF. CDR3 nucleotides: TGTGCCAGCGACCTGACTAGCGGGTATCAAAACATTCAGTACTTC.

The V call is TRBV4-3, the J call TRBJ1-5; TRBD1 aligns across 8 bases. This CDR3 contains 15 residues. V shed 0 bases and J 11 bases; nucleotides not matched to a gene: 9. Germline V gene lookup returns CDR1 LGHNA and CDR2 YSLEER. CDR3 sequence (DNA): TGCGCCAGCAGCCAAGATCTCCAGGGGGCTCTGTCCCAGCATTTT. It encodes CASSQDLQGALSQHF.

The V call is TRBV7-2, the J call TRBJ2-7, with D perhaps matching TRBD2 (5 bases). The V gene's germline CDR1 is SGHTA and CDR2 FQGNSA. The ends were cut back, 4 bases at V and 5 bases at J, with 12 bases in the middle. The CDR3 has 13 residues. Written as DNA, the CDR3 is TGTGCCAGCAGCTCTACTAGGCACGACGAGCAGTACTTC. This gives the protein CASSSTRHDEQYF.

To note about this clone: Other DNA sequences in the same sample also yield this CDR3. CDR3 loop: CASSRSGPYEQYF. The CDR3 bases are TGCGCCAGCAGCCGGTCAGGGCCCTACGAGCAGTACTTC. The V and J genes are TRBV5-1 and TRBJ2-7; TRBD1 might be the D (5 bases). The germline CDR1 and CDR2 sequences are SGHRS and YFSETQ. This CDR3 has 13 amino acids. Trimming pared 4 bases from V and 2 bases from J, leaving 10 bases between.

The chain recombines TRBV6-1 with TRBJ2-2; 8 nucleotides agree with TRBD1. This CDR3 is 16 amino acids long. V was clipped by 4 bases and J by 5 bases; unmatched bases: 9. Germline lookup yields CDR1 MNHNS and CDR2 SASEGT. As DNA, the CDR3 is TGTGCCAGCAGTGGTTGGACAGGGCGGAGTACCGGGGAGCTGTTTTTT. This translates into CASSGWTGRSTGELFF.

This clone was seen once. The rearrangement uses TRBV5-1 and TRBJ1-2; D unresolved. The germline CDR1 and CDR2 sequences are SGHRS and YFSETQ. V was trimmed by 1 base and J by 4 bases, leaving 14 bases between them. The CDR3 totals 15 residues. CDR3 in DNA: TGCGCCAGCAGCTTGATGGGCGGGAGTGTCTATGGCTACACCTTC. Translating gives CASSLMGGSVYGYTF.

This chain links TRBV11-2 with TRBJ2-2; D may be TRBD2 (6 bases). Germline V lookup: CDR1 SGHAT, CDR2 FQNNGV. Trimming shortened V by 8 bases and J by 1 base, and 14 bases separated the two germline ends. The length of the CDR3 is 15 residues. Written as DNA, the CDR3 is TGTGCCAGCCTCCGGGGGACTTTGAACACCGGGGAGCTGTTTTTT. Translated, it gives CASLRGTLNTGELFF.

This clone was seen just once. The gene calls are TRBV6-5 and TRBJ1-5; D uncertain. The V end lost 6 bases, the J end lost 2 bases, and 14 bases lay between the germline ends. Germline loops: CDR1 MNHEY, CDR2 SVGAGI. CDR3 length: 15 amino acids. CDR3 DNA: TGTGCCAGCAGCCTCGACACGACGGGCAATCAGCCCCAGCATTTT. This gives the protein CASSLDTTGNQPQHF.

The chain links TRBV7-2 to TRBJ2-7; 14 bases are a match to TRBD2. This CDR3 is built from 15 residues. Germline-derived CDR1 and CDR2 are SGHTA and FQGNSA. After removal of 5 bases from V and 5 bases from J, the junction contained 5 bases not matched to a gene. The CDR3 nucleotides read TGTGCCAGCAGCCAGCGACTAGCGGGAGGGCACGAGCAGTACTTC. Translation gives CASSQRLAGGHEQYF.

The J gene is TRBJ2-3, the V gene TRBV5-1, with 8 bases fitting TRBD2. The V segment lost 3 bases and the J segment 3 bases; nucleotides outside the gene matches: 3. This CDR3 has 14 amino acids. Germline V gene lookup returns CDR1 SGHRS and CDR2 YFSETQ. CDR3 protein: CASSSGGPTDTQYF. The CDR3 region has the DNA TGCGCCAGCAGCTCGGGGGGGCCAACAGATACGCAGTATTTT.

A note on this clone: Other DNA sequences of this sample code for an identical CDR3. The chain employs TRBV29-1 and TRBJ2-7; TRBD1 matches 7 bases. Per the germline V gene, CDR1 is SQVTM and CDR2 is ANQGSEA. The CDR3 covers 13 residues. V trimming: 3 bases; J trimming: 2 bases; junction bases outside the gene matches: 4. CDR3 in amino acids: CSVDGDSPYEQYF. In DNA, the CDR3 is TGCAGCGTTGATGGGGACAGTCCCTACGAGCAGTACTTC.

The gene calls are TRBV19 and TRBJ2-1; 9 nucleotides line up with TRBD2. Germline V lookup: CDR1 LNHDA, CDR2 SQIVND (reference sequence). The J segment lost 7 bases and the V segment lost 4 bases, leaving 5 bases of the junction unmatched. CDR3 length equals 14 residues. CDR3 in DNA: TGTGCCAGTAGTAGCGGGGGGGCACGGAATGAGCAGTTCTTC. Translated: CASSSGGARNEQFF. The full variable domain, with the rest looked up from reference TRBV19 and TRBJ2-1, is DGGITQSPKYLFRKEGQNVTLSCEQNLNHDAMYWYRQDPGQGLRLIYYSQIVNDFQKGDIAEGYSVSREKKESFPLTVTSAQKNPTAFYLCASSSGGARNEQFFGPGTRLTVL.

V usage is TRBV30 and J usage is TRBJ1-1, with D uncertain. The V gene's germline CDR1 is GTSNPN and CDR2 SVGIG (reference sequence). CDR3 length equals 12 residues. V lost 2 bases to trimming and J lost 5 bases, with 9 bases between them. CDR3 bases: TGTGCCTGGAGTAGGGCGGGGACTGAAGCTTTCTTT. Translated: CAWSRAGTEAFF.

The chain uses TRBV18 and TRBJ1-6; D call uncertain. Trimming removed 3 bases from V and 10 bases from J, with 13 bases in between. Germline CDR1 KGHSH, CDR2 LQKENI. The CDR3 totals 14 residues. The DNA of the CDR3 is TGTGCCAGCTCACCTGAGTCGGCGCGGTCACCCCTCCACTTT. It yields the protein CASSPESARSPLHF.

J is TRBJ1-1 and V is TRBV28; D remains ambiguous. Germline V CDR1 and CDR2: MDHEN, SYDVKM. The germline V and J ends were trimmed by 2 bases and 4 bases, with 14 bases remaining between them. The CDR3 spans 15 residues. This CDR3 is CASSLAFPGSTEAFF. CDR3 in DNA: TGTGCCAGCAGTTTAGCTTTTCCGGGATCCACTGAAGCTTTCTTT.

This clone was detected once. Here the CDR3 DNA reads TGTGCCAGCAGCCTACCCGGGGTTGCCGGGGAGCTGTTTTTT. Protein sequence: CASSLPGVAGELFF. The chain is built from TRBV6-2 or TRBV6-3 and TRBJ2-2; possible D gene TRBD2, 5 bases. CDR3 length: 14 amino acids. The ends were cut back, 6 bases at V and 6 bases at J, with 14 bases in the middle. CDR1 and CDR2 (germline): MNHEY, SVGEGT.

This clone was observed a few times. The chain uses TRBV11-2 and TRBJ1-4; 8 nucleotides align to TRBD1. This CDR3 has 15 residues. V dropped 2 bases and J dropped 7; count of bases not matched to a gene: 6. Per the germline V gene, CDR1 is SGHAT and CDR2 is FQNNGV. The CDR3 loop is CASSLTRGLVEKLFF. For the CDR3, the DNA is TGTGCCAGCAGCTTAACCAGGGGGCTCGTTGAAAAACTGTTTTTT.